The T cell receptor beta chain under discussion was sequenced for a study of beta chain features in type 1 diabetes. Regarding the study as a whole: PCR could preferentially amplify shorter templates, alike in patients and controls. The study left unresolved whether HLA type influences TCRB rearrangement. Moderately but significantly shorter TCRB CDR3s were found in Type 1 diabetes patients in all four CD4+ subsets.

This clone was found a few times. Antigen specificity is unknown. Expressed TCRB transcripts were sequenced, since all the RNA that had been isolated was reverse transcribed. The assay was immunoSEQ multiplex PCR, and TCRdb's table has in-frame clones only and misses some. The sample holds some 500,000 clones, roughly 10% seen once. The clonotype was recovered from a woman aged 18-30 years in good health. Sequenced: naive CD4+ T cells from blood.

Here the CDR3 DNA reads TGTGCCAGCAGTTCGCAGGGGTCGGGTCAGCCCCAGCATTTT. Amino acids: CASSSQGSGQPQHF. The rearrangement links TRBV2 to TRBJ1-5, with D perhaps matching TRBD1 (6 bases). V was pared by 5 bases and J by 6 bases, with 14 bases between. CDR3 size: 14 residues. Germline V gives CDR1 SNHLY, CDR2 FYNNEI.